Listed here is a single T cell receptor (beta chain). Its antigen is as yet unknown. The sample is drawn from a study of graft-versus-host responses after intestinal transplantation. Overall study context: Each transplant was multivisceral, liver-intestinal, or isolated intestinal. Study results and caveats: Allografts of patients with graft-donor T cell macrochimerism showed high graft-versus-host to host-versus-graft clone ratios.

Repertoires were generated with immunoSEQ multiplex PCR, while TCRdb's copy carries only in-frame clones and drops some. The sample has about 97,000 clones, 75% to 95% seen once. V was clipped by 5 bases and J by 8 bases, with 15 bases between them. CDR1 is LGHNT and CDR2 is FRNRAP in the germline V gene. The CDR3 is made up of 13 amino acids. The starting material was PBMCs, obtained roughly 450 days after intestinal transplant. The chain carries TRBV12-5 and TRBJ1-1; D perhaps matches TRBD1 (6 bases). This sequence originates from a human patient who received an intestinal transplant, so some T cells may come from the graft donor. The CDR3 DNA reads as TGTGCTAGTGGTCCTCGACAGGATTTAGAAGCTTTCTTT. Translated, it gives CASGPRQDLEAFF.